What follows are 14 T cell receptor beta chains derived from one specimen sequenced in a study of cytotoxic CD8 clonotypes in ibrutinib-treated CLL. Here immunoSEQ multiplex PCR was the method, and the copy in TCRdb shows in-frame clones only, minus some. Of approximately 300,000 clones in the sample, around four fifths were seen once. Here the sequenced sample was PBMCs, taken before ibrutinib treatment. The source of these receptors is a human donor with chronic lymphocytic leukemia.

The genes are TRBV15 and TRBJ2-5; 15 positions agree with TRBD2. The CDR3 runs to 14 residues. Per germline, CDR1 LNHNV and CDR2 YYDKDF (reference sequence). Losses at the gene ends were 8 bases for V and 5 bases for J; bases not matched to a gene: 3. The CDR3 reads CATGLAGGGETQYF. The CDR3 DNA reads TGTGCCACCGGACTAGCGGGAGGGGGGGAGACCCAGTACTTC.

In this sample, this clone turned up many times. The gene calls are TRBV28 and TRBJ1-1, with unresolved D. V gave up 6 bases and J gave up 1 base, with 12 bases separating them. This CDR3 comprises 14 residues. Germline V gene lookup returns CDR1 MDHEN and CDR2 SYDVKM. The CDR3 region is CASRLGTQNTEAFF. The CDR3 DNA is TGTGCCAGCAGACTGGGAACTCAGAACACTGAAGCTTTCTTT.

The V call is TRBV11-1, the J call TRBJ2-5; D is possibly TRBD1 (5 bases). The ends were cut back, 5 bases at V and 3 bases at J, with 25 bases in the middle. Germline V lookup: CDR1 SGHAT, CDR2 FQDESV (reference sequence). This CDR3 is 18 amino acids long. The CDR3: CASSALDRYQVKKETQYF. Here the CDR3 DNA reads TGTGCCAGCAGCGCCCTTGACAGATACCAAGTGAAGAAAGAGACCCAGTACTTC.

The chain carries TRBV28 and TRBJ2-1, with 9 bases identical to TRBD2. CDR1 is MDHEN and CDR2 is SYDVKM in the germline V gene. The CDR3 extends over 15 amino acids. Germline trimming cut 4 bases from V and 4 bases from J; bases unmatched to any gene: 5. DNA for the CDR3: TGTGCCAGCAGTTCTTTAGCGGGGGATTACAATGAGCAGTTCTTC. This sequence encodes CASSSLAGDYNEQFF.

This clone came up a few times. V is TRBV2 and J is TRBJ1-1, with 9 nucleotides matching TRBD1. The CDR3 contains 13 residues. J was trimmed by 2 bases and V by 8 bases; bases with no gene match: 3. Germline V gene sequence: CDR1 SNHLY, CDR2 FYNNEI. The CDR3 sequence: CASGTGRNTEAFF. CDR3 coding DNA: TGTGCCAGCGGGACAGGGAGAAACACTGAAGCTTTCTTT.

The chain has TRBV7-2 and TRBJ2-1, with a weak D call TRBD1 (6 bases). Germline-derived CDR1 and CDR2 are SGHTA and FQGNSA. Trimming cost V 5 bases and J 9 bases, with 14 bases left between them. The CDR3 sequence is 13 residues long. CDR3 nucleotides: TGTGCCAGCAGCCAGGGGTCGACTGGTGAGCAGTTCTTC. Translating it yields CASSQGSTGEQFF.

The CDR3 DNA follows: TGTGCCAGCAGCTTAAGCACTTGGGCCTTAGCGGGAGCGAATGAGCAGTTCTTC. Residues: CASSLSTWALAGANEQFF. The V and J genes are TRBV5-6 and TRBJ2-1, with 9 bases identical to TRBD2. Trimming cost V 2 bases and J 7 bases; bases outside gene matches: 16. This CDR3 region has 18 residues. Germline lookup yields CDR1 SGHDT and CDR2 YYEEEE.

This clone was observed a handful of times. The J gene is TRBJ2-6, the V gene TRBV27, with a weak D call TRBD2 (5 bases). The CDR3 spans 17 residues. Trimming took off 8 bases at V and 0 bases at J, with 17 bases between the two ends. Germline-derived CDR1 and CDR2 are MNHEY and SMNVEV (reference sequence). CDR3 residues: CASFGQRERSGANVLTF. In DNA form, the CDR3 reads TGTGCCAGCTTTGGGCAGAGGGAACGCTCTGGGGCCAACGTCCTGACTTTC.

The chain carries TRBV7-6 and TRBJ2-1; D is uncertain. Trimming removed 5 bases at V and 9 bases at J, with 20 bases between. This CDR3 contains 15 residues. CDR1 and CDR2 from the germline V gene are SGHVS and FNYEAQ. The DNA of the CDR3 is TGTGCCAGCAGCATAAATCATGATTTTGGCAGTGAGCAGTTCTTC. Translating it yields CASSINHDFGSEQFF.

This chain connects TRBV6-6 to TRBJ2-7; D is undetermined. Between the trimmed V and J ends, which lost 7 bases and 3 bases, there was a span of 19 bases. The CDR3 length is 15 residues. The germline gives CDR1 MNHNY, CDR2 SVGAGI (reference sequence). CDR3 DNA sequence: TGTGCCAGCATAAGGACCAGTTACGACTTCTACGAGCAGTACTTC. This codes for CASIRTSYDFYEQYF.

The chain couples TRBV10-2 to TRBJ1-5; D unclear. This CDR3 region has 15 residues. The V gene's germline CDR1 is WSHSY and CDR2 SAAADI. Trimming pared 3 bases from V and 4 bases from J, leaving 13 bases between. CDR3 loop: CASSDHRTGNQPQHF. DNA of the CDR3: TGCGCCAGCAGTGATCATAGGACGGGGAATCAGCCCCAGCATTTT.

This chain links TRBV6-6 with TRBJ2-7, with 8 nucleotides matching TRBD2. Germline V gives CDR1 MNHNY, CDR2 SVGAGI (reference sequence). J was trimmed by 4 bases and V by 2 bases; bases with no gene match: 7. CDR3 size: 15 residues. CDR3 coding DNA: TGTGCCAGCAGTTACCCAGCGGGACTAGGGTACGAGCAGTACTTC. Its translation: CASSYPAGLGYEQYF.

This chain links TRBV18 with TRBJ2-7, with 9 nucleotides matching TRBD2. Per the germline V gene, CDR1 is KGHSH and CDR2 is LQKENI. The trim removed 4 bases at V and 2 bases at J, leaving 6 bases unmatched. There are 15 residues in the CDR3. The DNA of the CDR3 is TGTGCCAGCTCACTGAAGCGGGAGGCCGCCTACGAGCAGTACTTC. Amino acids: CASSLKREAAYEQYF.

The chain combines TRBV2 with TRBJ2-6; D unclear. Germline CDR1 is SNHLY and CDR2 is FYNNEI. The CDR3 runs 15 residues. Trimming took 6 bases from V and 2 from J, leaving 11 bases between them. The CDR3 sequence: CASSAQVAGANVLTF. The CDR3 DNA sequence: TGTGCCAGCAGCGCCCAGGTCGCTGGGGCCAACGTCCTGACTTTC.